This TCR beta chain was observed in a study of cytomegalovirus exposure and HLA in healthy donors. PCR used 60 Vbeta primers and 13 Jbeta primers. Some clones are missing from TCRdb's copy, which holds only in-frame ones; the method was immunoSEQ multiplex PCR. The data contain about 190,000 clones, 70% to 75% of them singletons. The CDR3 extends over 12 amino acids. Trimming removed 3 bases from V and 10 bases from J, with 7 bases in between. The germline gives CDR1 MDHEN, CDR2 SYDVKM. The TCR originated in a woman in her 30s in good health and CMV-seropositive. The chain links TRBV28 to TRBJ1-6; D is undetermined. The sample taken for sequencing was PBMCs. CDR3 sequence (DNA): TGTGCCAGCAGTTTTCGGGGATCACCCCTCCACTTT. Encoded protein: CASSFRGSPLHF.